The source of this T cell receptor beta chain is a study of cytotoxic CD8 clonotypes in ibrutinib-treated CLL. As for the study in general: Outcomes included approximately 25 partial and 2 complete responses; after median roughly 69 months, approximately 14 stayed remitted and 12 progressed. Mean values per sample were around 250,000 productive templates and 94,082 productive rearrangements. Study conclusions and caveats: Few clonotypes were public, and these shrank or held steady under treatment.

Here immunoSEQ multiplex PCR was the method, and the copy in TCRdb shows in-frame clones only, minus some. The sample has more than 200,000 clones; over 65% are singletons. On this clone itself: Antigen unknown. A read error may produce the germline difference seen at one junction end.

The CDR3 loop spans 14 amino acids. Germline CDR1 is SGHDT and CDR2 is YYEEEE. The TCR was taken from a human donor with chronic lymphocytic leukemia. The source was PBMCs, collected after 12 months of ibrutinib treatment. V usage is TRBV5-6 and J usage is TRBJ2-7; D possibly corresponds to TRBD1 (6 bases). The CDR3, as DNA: TGTGCCAGCAGCTCAATCTCTTTACCGGGACACCACAGATTC. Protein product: CASSSISLPGHHRF.